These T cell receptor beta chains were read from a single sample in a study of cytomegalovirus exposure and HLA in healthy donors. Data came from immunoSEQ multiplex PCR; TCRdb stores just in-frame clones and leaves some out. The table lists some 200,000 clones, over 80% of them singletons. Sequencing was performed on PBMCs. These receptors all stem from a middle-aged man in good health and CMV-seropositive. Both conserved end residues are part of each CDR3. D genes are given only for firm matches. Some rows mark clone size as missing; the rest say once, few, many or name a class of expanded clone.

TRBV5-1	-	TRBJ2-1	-	TGCGCCAGCAGCTCTAGGGACTCGAGCTCCTACAATGAGCAGTTCTTC	CASSSRDSSSYNEQFF
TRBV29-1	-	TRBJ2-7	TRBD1	TGCAGCGCCGGACAGGGCCTCGGCGAGCAGTACTTC	CSAGQGLGEQYF
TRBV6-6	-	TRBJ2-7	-	TGTGCCAGCAGTTACTCTTTCAGGACAAAGACCTACGAGCAGTACTTC	CASSYSFRTKTYEQYF
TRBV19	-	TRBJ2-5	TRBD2	TGTGCCAGTAGTATGCTAGCGGGAGAGACCCAGTACTTC	CASSMLAGETQYF
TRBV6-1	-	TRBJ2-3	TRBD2	TGTGCCAGCGGGGGACTAGCGGGGGGGACAGATACGCAGTATTTT	CASGGLAGGTDTQYF
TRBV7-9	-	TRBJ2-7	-	TGTGCCAGCAGCCGAAATACAGGGTCGGGTTCCGAGCAGTACTTC	CASSRNTGSGSEQYF
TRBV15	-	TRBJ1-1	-	TGTGCCACCAGCAGCGGTACAGGGAGCTTCACTGAAGCTTTCTTT	CATSSGTGSFTEAFF
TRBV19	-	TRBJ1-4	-	TGTGCCAGTAGTATTATGGCAGGGGTAGGGGAAAAACTGTTTTTT	CASSIMAGVGEKLFF
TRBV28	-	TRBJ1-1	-	TGTGCCAGCACCTCTGGGGGGGTTGGGAACACTGAAGCTTTCTTT	CASTSGGVGNTEAFF
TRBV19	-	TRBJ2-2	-	TGTGCCAGTAGACCGAAAGGGGGGGGGAACACCGGGGAGCTGTTTTTT	CASRPKGGGNTGELFF
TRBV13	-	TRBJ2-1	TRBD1	TGTGCCAGCAGCGTTAGGGGGCACGATGAGCAGTTCTTC	CASSVRGHDEQFF
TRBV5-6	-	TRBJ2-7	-	TGTGCCAGCAGCTTCTCAGGCAGGGGAAACCTCTACGAGCAGTACTTC	CASSFSGRGNLYEQYF
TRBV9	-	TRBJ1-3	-	TGTGCCAGCAGCGTAGACAGCTCTGGAAACACCATATATTTT	CASSVDSSGNTIYF
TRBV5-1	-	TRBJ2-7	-	TGCGCCAGCAGCTCATATAGCTCCTACGAGCAGTACTTC	CASSSYSSYEQYF
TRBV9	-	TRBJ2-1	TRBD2	TGTGCCAGCAGCGGGCTAGCGGGGGGTACGATCTATGAGCAGTTCTTC	CASSGLAGGTIYEQFF
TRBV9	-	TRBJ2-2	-	TGTGCCAGCAGCGTAGTGTCCGGGGGAGGCACCGGGGAGCTGTTTTTT	CASSVVSGGGTGELFF
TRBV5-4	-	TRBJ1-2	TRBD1	TGTGCCAGCAGCGAGGGGACAGGGGATGGCTACACCTTC	CASSEGTGDGYTF
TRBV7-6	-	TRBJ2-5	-	TGTGCCAGCAGCGGAACGGGACACCACCAAGAGACCCAGTACTTC	CASSGTGHHQETQYF
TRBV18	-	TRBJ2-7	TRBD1	TGTGCCAGCTCACCCGGACAGGGGAATTACGAGCAGTACTTC	CASSPGQGNYEQYF
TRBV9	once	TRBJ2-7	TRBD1	TGTGCCAGCAGCGGAACAGGGGTTGGAGAGCAGTACTTC	CASSGTGVGEQYF
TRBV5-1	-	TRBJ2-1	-	TGCGCCAGCAGCTTGGAAACTACCCGGGATGAGCAGTTCTTC	CASSLETTRDEQFF
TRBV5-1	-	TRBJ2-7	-	TGCGCCAGCAGCTTGGGGCCAGGGCTCTACGAGCAGTACTTC	CASSLGPGLYEQYF
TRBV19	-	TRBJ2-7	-	TGTGCCAGTAGTCCCGGGACATCCTACGAGCAGTACTTC	CASSPGTSYEQYF
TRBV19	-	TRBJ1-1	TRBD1	TGTGCCAGTAGTATCGGGGTGGTGGGCAGGGGGCTCACTGAAGCTTTCTTT	CASSIGVVGRGLTEAFF
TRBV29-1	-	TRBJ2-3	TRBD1	TGCAGCGTTGAACTGTCAGGGGGATTGACAGATACGCAGTATTTT	CSVELSGGLTDTQYF
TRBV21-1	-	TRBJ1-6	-	TGTGCCAGCAGCAAAGGGGGCAGTAATTCACCCCTCCACTTT	CASSKGGSNSPLHF
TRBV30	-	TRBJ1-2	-	TGTGCCTGGAGTGTAGGCCAGGTGGCCTATGGCTACACCTTC	CAWSVGQVAYGYTF
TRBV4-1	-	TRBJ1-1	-	TGCGCCAGCAGCCGGGGCCCGAACACTGAAGCTTTCTTT	CASSRGPNTEAFF
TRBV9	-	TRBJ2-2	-	TGTGCCAGCAGCGCCTCGGGGGGCCCCACCACCGGGGAGCTGTTTTTT	CASSASGGPTTGELFF
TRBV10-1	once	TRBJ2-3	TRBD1	TGCGCCAGCAGTGCGAAACAGGGGGCGGGCACAGATACGCAGTATTTT	CASSAKQGAGTDTQYF
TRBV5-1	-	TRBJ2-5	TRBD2	TGCGCCAGCAGCGAAGGGACTAGTACGGTCGAGACCCAGTACTTC	CASSEGTSTVETQYF
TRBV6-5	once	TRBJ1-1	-	TGTGCCAGCAGTTACTCGAGGCTCAACACTGAAGCTTTCTTT	CASSYSRLNTEAFF
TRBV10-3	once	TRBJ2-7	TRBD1	TGTGCCATCTCCCCAGGACAGGGCTCCTACGAGCAGTACTTC	CAISPGQGSYEQYF
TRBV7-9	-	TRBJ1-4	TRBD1	TGTGCCAGCAGCCCCTGGACAGGTTCAACTAATGAAAAACTGTTTTTT	CASSPWTGSTNEKLFF
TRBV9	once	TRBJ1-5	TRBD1	TGTGCCAGCAGCGTACCCCGACAATCAACGGGACAGCCCTTCAATCAGCCCCAGCATTTT	CASSVPRQSTGQPFNQPQHF
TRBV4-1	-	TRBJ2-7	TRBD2	TGCGCCAGCAGCCACGAGCTCCTAGCGGGGGGTGTCAGGGAGCAGTACTTC	CASSHELLAGGVREQYF
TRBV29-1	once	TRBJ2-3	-	TGCAGCGCCCGCGGGGGCACAGATACGCAGTATTTT	CSARGGTDTQYF
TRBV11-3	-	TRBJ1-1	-	TGTGCCAGCAGTCGGGGGAGGAACACTGAAGCTTTCTTT	CASSRGRNTEAFF
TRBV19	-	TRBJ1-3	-	TGTGCCAGTAGTGGAAGGGGCGGTTTGGCTGGAAACACCATATATTTT	CASSGRGGLAGNTIYF
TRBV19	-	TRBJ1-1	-	TGTGCCAGTAGTATAGTAGGGGGTTACGAAGCTTTCTTT	CASSIVGGYEAFF
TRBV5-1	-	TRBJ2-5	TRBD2	TGCGCCAGCAGCTTCGGGCGGGGGAGGGAGACCCAGTACTTC	CASSFGRGRETQYF
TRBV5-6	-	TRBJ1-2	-	TGTGCCAGCAGCTTGGACACGAACTATGGCTACACCTTC	CASSLDTNYGYTF
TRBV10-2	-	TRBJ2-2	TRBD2	TGCGCCAGCAGTGAGGGAACTAGCGACCCCGACGGGGAGCTGTTTTTT	CASSEGTSDPDGELFF
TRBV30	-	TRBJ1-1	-	TGTGCCTGGAGTGTACAGCCGAACACTGAAGCTTTCTTT	CAWSVQPNTEAFF
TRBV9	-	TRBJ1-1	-	TGTGCCAGCAGGGGGAGGGGGGACACTGAAGCTTTCTTT	CASRGRGDTEAFF
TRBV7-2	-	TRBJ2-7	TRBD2	TGTGCCAGCAGCGCTCTAGCGGGACACGAGCAGTACTTC	CASSALAGHEQYF
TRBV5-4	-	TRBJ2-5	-	TGTGCCAGCAGCCCGAGGGCCCCCCAAGAGACCCAGTACTTC	CASSPRAPQETQYF
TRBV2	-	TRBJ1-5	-	TGTGCCAGCAGGGAGCCTTATAGCAATCAGCCCCAGCATTTT	CASREPYSNQPQHF
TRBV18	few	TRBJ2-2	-	TGTGCCAGCTCACCACGTGACATGGACACCGGGGAGCTGTTTTTT	CASSPRDMDTGELFF
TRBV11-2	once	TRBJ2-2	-	TGTGCCAGCAGCGAAACCAGGAACACCGGGGAGCTGTTTTTT	CASSETRNTGELFF
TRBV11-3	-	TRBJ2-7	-	TGTGCCAGCAGCTTAGATGGTCAGGTTGGGTACGAGCAGTACTTC	CASSLDGQVGYEQYF
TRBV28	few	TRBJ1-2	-	TGTGCCAGCGGCAGACTTTCCAACTATGGCTACACCTTC	CASGRLSNYGYTF